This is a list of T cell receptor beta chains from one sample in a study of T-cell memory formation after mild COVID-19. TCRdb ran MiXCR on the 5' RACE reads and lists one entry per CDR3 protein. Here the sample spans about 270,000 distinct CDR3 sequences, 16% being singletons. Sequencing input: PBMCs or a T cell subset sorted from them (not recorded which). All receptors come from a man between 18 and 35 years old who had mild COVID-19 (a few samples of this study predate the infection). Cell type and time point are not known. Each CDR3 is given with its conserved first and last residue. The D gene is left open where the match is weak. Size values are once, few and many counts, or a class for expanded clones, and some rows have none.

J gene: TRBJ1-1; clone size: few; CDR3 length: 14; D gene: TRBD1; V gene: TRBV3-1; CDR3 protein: CASSRGTANTEAFF; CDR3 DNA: TGTGCCAGCAGCCGGGGGACAGCGAACACTGAAGCTTTCTTT
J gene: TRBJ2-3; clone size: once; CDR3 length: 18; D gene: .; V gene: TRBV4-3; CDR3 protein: CASSQEGRRGAFTDTQYF; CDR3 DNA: TGCGCCAGCAGCCAAGAAGGGCGTCGGGGCGCGTTCACAGATACGCAGTATTTT
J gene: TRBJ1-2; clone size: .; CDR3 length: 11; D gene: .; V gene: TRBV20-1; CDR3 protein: CSVVTNYGYTF; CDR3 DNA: TGCAGTGTGGTGACGAACTATGGCTACACCTTC
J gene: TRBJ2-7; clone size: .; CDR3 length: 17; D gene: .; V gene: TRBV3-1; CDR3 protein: CASSQDRLSRGAYEQYF; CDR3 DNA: TGTGCCAGCAGCCAAGATCGGTTATCGAGGGGGGCATACGAGCAGTACTTC
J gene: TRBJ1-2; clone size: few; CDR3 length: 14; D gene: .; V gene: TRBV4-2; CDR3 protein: CASSQDRAGWGYTF; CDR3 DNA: TGTGCCAGCAGCCAAGATAGGGCAGGGTGGGGCTACACCTTC
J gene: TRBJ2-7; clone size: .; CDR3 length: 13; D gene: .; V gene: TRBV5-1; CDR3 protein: CASSVGSSYEQYF; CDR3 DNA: TGCGCCAGCAGCGTGGGGTCCTCCTACGAGCAGTACTTC
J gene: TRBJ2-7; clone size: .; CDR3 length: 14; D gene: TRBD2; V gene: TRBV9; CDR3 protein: CASSGSGGPIEQYF; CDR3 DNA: TGTGCCAGCAGCGGTAGCGGGGGGCCGATCGAGCAGTACTTC
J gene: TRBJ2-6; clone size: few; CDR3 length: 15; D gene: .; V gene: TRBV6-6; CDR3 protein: CASSYGASGANVLTF; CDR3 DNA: TGTGCCAGCAGTTATGGGGCAAGCGGGGCCAACGTCCTGACTTTC
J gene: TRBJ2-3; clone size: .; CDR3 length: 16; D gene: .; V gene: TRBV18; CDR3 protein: CASSPLGGGGTDTQYF; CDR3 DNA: TGTGCCAGCTCACCCCTGGGAGGTGGCGGCACAGATACGCAGTATTTT
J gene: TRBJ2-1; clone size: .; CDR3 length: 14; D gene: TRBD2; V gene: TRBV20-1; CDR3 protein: CSARTSGGRNEQFF; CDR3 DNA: TGCAGTGCTAGAACTAGCGGGGGTAGGAATGAGCAGTTCTTC
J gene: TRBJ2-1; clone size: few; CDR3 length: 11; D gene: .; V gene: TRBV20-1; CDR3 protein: CSARLGYEQFF; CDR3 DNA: TGCAGTGCTAGACTTGGATATGAGCAGTTCTTC
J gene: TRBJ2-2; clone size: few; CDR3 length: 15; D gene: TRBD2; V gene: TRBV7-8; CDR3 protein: CASSSRTSRIGELFF; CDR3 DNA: TGTGCCAGCAGCTCAAGGACTAGCCGGATCGGGGAGCTGTTTTTT
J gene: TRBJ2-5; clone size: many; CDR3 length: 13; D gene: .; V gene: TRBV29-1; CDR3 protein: CSVDSGAGETQYF; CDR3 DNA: TGCAGCGTTGACTCAGGGGCTGGGGAGACCCAGTACTTC
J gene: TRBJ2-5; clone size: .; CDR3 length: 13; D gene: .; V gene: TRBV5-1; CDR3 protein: CASSLSRMETQYF; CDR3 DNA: TGCGCCAGCAGCTTGAGTCGGATGGAGACCCAGTACTTC
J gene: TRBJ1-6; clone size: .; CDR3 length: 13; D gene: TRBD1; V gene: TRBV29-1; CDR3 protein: CSVLTGSDSPLHF; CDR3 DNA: TGCAGCGTGCTGACAGGGTCGGATTCACCCCTCCACTTT
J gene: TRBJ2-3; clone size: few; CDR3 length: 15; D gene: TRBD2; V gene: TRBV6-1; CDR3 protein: CASSALAGGPDTQYF; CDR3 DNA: TGTGCCAGCAGTGCCCTAGCGGGGGGTCCAGATACGCAGTATTTT
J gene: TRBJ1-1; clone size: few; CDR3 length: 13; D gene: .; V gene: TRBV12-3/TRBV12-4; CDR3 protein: CAIPGGLNTEAFF; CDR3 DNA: TGTGCCATCCCGGGAGGGTTGAACACTGAAGCTTTCTTT
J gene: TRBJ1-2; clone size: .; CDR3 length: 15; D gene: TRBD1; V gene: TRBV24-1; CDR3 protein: CATSDTGTVGYGYTF; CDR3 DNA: TGTGCCACCAGTGATACCGGGACAGTCGGCTATGGCTACACCTTC
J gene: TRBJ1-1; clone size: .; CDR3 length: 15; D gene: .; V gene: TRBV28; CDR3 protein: CASSYGGNMNTEAFF; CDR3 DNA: TGTGCCAGCAGTTACGGGGGGAATATGAACACTGAAGCTTTCTTT
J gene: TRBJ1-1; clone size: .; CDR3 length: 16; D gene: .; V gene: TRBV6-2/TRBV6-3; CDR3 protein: CASSYRLTADKTEAFF; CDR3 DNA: TGTGCCAGCAGTTACAGGTTAACAGCAGACAAGACTGAAGCTTTCTTT
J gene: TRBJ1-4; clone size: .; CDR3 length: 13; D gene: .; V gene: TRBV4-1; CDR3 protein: CASSPAENEKLFF; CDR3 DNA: TGCGCCAGCAGCCCCGCGGAGAATGAAAAACTGTTTTTT
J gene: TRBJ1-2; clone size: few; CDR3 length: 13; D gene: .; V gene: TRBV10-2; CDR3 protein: CASSPPGVWGYTF; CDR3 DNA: TGCGCCAGCAGTCCCCCAGGGGTATGGGGCTACACCTTC
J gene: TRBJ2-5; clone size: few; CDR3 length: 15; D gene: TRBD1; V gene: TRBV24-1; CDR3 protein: CATSDPTGGKETQYF; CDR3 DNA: TGTGCCACCAGTGACCCGACAGGGGGGAAAGAGACCCAGTACTTC
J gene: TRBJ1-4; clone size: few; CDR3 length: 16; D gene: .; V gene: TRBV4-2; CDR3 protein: CASSQDAGRYNEKLFF; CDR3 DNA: TGTGCCAGCAGCCAAGATGCGGGCAGATATAATGAAAAACTGTTTTTT
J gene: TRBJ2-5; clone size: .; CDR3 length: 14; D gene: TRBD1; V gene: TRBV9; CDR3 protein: CASSAGTVYETQYF; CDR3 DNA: TGTGCCAGCAGCGCAGGGACAGTCTACGAGACCCAGTACTTC
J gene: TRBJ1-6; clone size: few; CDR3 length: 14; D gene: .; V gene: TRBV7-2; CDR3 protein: CASSSRVDNSPLHF; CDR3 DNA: TGTGCCAGCAGTTCGAGGGTCGATAATTCACCCCTCCACTTT
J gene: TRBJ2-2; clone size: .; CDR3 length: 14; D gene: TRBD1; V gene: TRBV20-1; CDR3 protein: CSASGGLRTGELFF; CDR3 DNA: TGCAGTGCTTCAGGGGGCTTGAGGACCGGGGAGCTGTTTTTT
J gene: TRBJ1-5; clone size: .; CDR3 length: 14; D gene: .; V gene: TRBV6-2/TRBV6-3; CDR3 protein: CASRGVYSNQPQHF; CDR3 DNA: TGTGCCAGCAGGGGGGTGTATAGCAATCAGCCCCAGCATTTT
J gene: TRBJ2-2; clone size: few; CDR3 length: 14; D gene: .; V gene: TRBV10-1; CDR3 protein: CASSEEVDTGELFF; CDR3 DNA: TGCGCCAGCAGTGAGGAGGTAGACACCGGGGAGCTGTTTTTT
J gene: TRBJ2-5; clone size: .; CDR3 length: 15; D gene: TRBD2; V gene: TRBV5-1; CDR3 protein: CASSLDSGGLETQYF; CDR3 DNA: TGCGCCAGCAGCTTGGACAGCGGGGGACTAGAGACCCAGTACTTC
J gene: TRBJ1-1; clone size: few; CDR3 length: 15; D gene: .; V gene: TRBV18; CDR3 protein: CASSLLDGGGTEAFF; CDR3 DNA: TGTGCCAGCTCACTTTTGGACGGAGGGGGCACTGAAGCTTTCTTT
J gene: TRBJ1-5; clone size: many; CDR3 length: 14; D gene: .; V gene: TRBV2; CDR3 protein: CASSEEAGPPPQHF; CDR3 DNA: TGTGCCAGCAGTGAAGAGGCGGGGCCCCCGCCCCAGCATTTT
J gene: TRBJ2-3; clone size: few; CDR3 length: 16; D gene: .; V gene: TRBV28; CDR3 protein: CASSPPQVGGPDTQYF; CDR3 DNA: TGTGCCAGCAGCCCTCCCCAGGTAGGGGGGCCAGATACGCAGTATTTT
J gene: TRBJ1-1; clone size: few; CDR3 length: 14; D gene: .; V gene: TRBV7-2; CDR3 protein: CASRSYRENTEAFF; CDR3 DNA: TGTGCCAGCAGATCGTACAGGGAGAACACTGAAGCTTTCTTT
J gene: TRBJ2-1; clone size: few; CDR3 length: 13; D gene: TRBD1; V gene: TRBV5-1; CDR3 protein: CASSPGTVNEQFF; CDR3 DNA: TGCGCCAGCAGCCCTGGGACAGTCAATGAGCAGTTCTTC
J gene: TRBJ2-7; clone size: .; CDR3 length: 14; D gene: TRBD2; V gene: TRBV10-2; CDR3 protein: CASRLSGGGYEQYF; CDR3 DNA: TGCGCCAGCAGGCTTAGCGGGGGCGGCTACGAGCAGTACTTC
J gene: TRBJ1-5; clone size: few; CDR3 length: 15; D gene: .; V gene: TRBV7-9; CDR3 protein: CASSSWDDPPGPQHF; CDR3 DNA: TGTGCCAGCAGTTCTTGGGATGACCCTCCAGGGCCCCAGCATTTT
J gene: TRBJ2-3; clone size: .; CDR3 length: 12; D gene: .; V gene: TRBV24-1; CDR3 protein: CATSDYGDTQYF; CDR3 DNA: TGTGCCACCAGTGATTACGGGGATACGCAGTATTTT
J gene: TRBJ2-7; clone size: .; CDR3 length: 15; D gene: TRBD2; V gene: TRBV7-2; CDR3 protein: CASSFQRGRPYEQYF; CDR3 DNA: TGTGCCAGCAGCTTTCAGCGGGGGCGACCCTACGAGCAGTACTTC